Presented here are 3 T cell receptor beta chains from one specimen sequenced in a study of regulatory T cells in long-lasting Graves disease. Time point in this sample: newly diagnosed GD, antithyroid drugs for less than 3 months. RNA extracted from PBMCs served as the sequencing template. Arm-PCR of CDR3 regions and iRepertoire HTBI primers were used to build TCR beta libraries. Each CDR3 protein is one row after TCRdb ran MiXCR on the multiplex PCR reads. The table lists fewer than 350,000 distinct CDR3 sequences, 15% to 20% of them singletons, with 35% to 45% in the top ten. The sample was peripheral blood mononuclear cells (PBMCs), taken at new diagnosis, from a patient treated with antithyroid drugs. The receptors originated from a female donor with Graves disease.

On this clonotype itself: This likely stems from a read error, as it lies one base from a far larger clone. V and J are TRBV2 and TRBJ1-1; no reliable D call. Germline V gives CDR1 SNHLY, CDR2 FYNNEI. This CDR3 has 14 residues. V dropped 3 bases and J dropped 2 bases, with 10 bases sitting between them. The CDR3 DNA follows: TGTGCCAGCAGTGAGTTGACCGGCAACACTGAAGCTTTCTTT. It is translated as CASSELTGNTEAFF.

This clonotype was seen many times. CDR3 coding DNA: TGTGCCAGCAGCGTCGGGGGCGACTATGGCTACACCTTC. Residues: CASSVGGDYGYTF. The chain is built from TRBV9 and TRBJ1-2; tentatively, D is TRBD1 (6 bases). Germline-derived CDR1 and CDR2 are SGDLS and YYNGEE. CDR3 length: 13 amino acids. V was clipped by 2 bases and J by 3 bases, with 8 bases between them.

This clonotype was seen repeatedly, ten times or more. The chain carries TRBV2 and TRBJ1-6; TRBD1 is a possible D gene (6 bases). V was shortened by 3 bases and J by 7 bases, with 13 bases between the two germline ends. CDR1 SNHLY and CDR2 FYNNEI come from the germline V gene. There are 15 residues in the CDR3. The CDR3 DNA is TGTGCCAGCAGTGAGGGGGGCCAGTGGAATTCACCCCTCCACTTT. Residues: CASSEGGQWNSPLHF. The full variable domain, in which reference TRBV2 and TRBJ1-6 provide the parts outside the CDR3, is EPEVTQTPSHQVTQMGQEVILRCVPISNHLYFYWYRQILGQKVEFLVSFYNNEISEKSEIFDDQFSVERPDGSNFTLKIRSTKLEDSAMYFCASSEGGQWNSPLHFGNGTRLTVT.